Listed below are T cell receptor beta chains from one sample, sequenced in a study of blood T cell repertoires in COVID-19. This table comes from immunoSEQ multiplex PCR, and its TCRdb copy is limited to in-frame clones, with some not included. The top ten clones hold 4% to 4.5% of a sample with 200,000 to 250,000 clones, roughly 86% of them seen once. Source material: peripheral blood. The source of these receptors is a man in his fifties or sixties with acute or convalescent COVID-19. CDR3s include the opening cysteine and the closing phenylalanine or tryptophan. D genes are given only for firm matches. Rows may omit the clone size; those that give it use once, few, many or a size class.

d_call	v_call	clone_size	j_call	cdr3_aa	cdr3_nt
NA	TRBV28	NA	TRBJ2-1	CASDPGGNEQFF	TGTGCCAGCGATCCCGGGGGCAATGAGCAGTTCTTC
TRBD1	TRBV10-3	NA	TRBJ2-5	CAIRGTGDETQYF	TGTGCCATCAGGGGGACAGGGGATGAGACCCAGTACTTC
NA	TRBV27	few	TRBJ2-7	CASSFSTYYEQYF	TGTGCCAGCAGTTTCTCCACCTACTACGAGCAGTACTTC
TRBD2	TRBV9	NA	TRBJ2-2	CASSVVASGGTGELFF	TGTGCCAGCAGCGTTGTTGCTAGCGGGGGTACTGGGGAGCTGTTTTTT
TRBD1	TRBV28	NA	TRBJ1-6	CASSQGDYNSPLHF	TGTGCCAGCAGTCAGGGGGACTATAATTCACCCCTCCACTTT
NA	TRBV5-1	few	TRBJ1-1	CASSLLGTNTEAFF	TGCGCCAGCAGCCTTTTAGGGACTAACACTGAAGCTTTCTTT
NA	TRBV12-3/TRBV12-4	NA	TRBJ1-2	CASSGLRADGYTF	TGTGCCAGCAGTGGTCTGAGGGCGGATGGCTACACCTTC
NA	TRBV11-2	NA	TRBJ1-5	CASSPYPGLTGLGQPQHF	TGTGCCAGCAGCCCATACCCAGGACTTACAGGGCTTGGTCAGCCCCAGCATTTT
NA	TRBV5-1	NA	TRBJ1-1	CASSLIGGVLNTEAFF	TGCGCCAGCAGTTTAATTGGGGGGGTCTTGAACACTGAAGCTTTCTTT
TRBD1	TRBV6-2/TRBV6-3	NA	TRBJ2-1	CASSYLDRVVGEQFF	TGTGCCAGCAGTTACCTCGACAGGGTGGTAGGTGAGCAGTTCTTC
NA	TRBV6-1	NA	TRBJ1-3	CASSEKKGLPVGNTIYF	TGTGCCAGCAGTGAAAAAAAAGGACTCCCAGTCGGAAACACCATATATTTT
TRBD2	TRBV3-1/TRBV3-2	once	TRBJ2-5	CASSRPVVTASGGETQYF	TGTGCCAGCAGCCGTCCCGTTGTGACAGCTTCGGGAGGGGAGACCCAGTACTTC
TRBD1	TRBV18	NA	TRBJ1-2	CASSLGTGERDGYTF	TGTGCCAGCTCACTCGGGACAGGGGAAAGGGATGGCTACACCTTC
TRBD1	TRBV19	few	TRBJ2-7	CASSTTAGQGYEQYF	TGTGCCAGTAGTACGACCGCGGGACAGGGCTACGAGCAGTACTTC
NA	TRBV15	NA	TRBJ2-7	CATSKSLQGYEQYF	TGTGCCACCAGCAAATCTCTCCAGGGTTACGAGCAGTACTTC
TRBD1	TRBV18	NA	TRBJ2-6	CASSPTRTGAGANVLTF	TGTGCCAGCTCACCAACACGGACAGGGGCTGGGGCCAACGTCCTGACTTTC
NA	TRBV5-4	NA	TRBJ2-1	CASSPLRDNEQFF	TGTGCCAGCAGCCCCTTGAGGGACAATGAGCAGTTCTTC
TRBD2	TRBV18	NA	TRBJ2-3	CASSPLAGGSTDTQYF	TGTGCCAGCTCACCACTCGCGGGAGGGAGCACAGATACGCAGTATTTT
TRBD1	TRBV6-5	NA	TRBJ2-5	CASSYSSGQGIETQYF	TGTGCCAGCAGTTACTCTTCCGGACAGGGAATAGAGACCCAGTACTTC
TRBD1	TRBV5-6	NA	TRBJ2-7	CASSFWTGLYEQYF	TGTGCCAGCAGCTTTTGGACAGGGCTCTATGAGCAGTACTTC
TRBD1	TRBV12-3/TRBV12-4	NA	TRBJ2-4	CASSWGQGGIQYF	TGTGCCAGCAGTTGGGGACAGGGGGGAATTCAGTACTTC
TRBD1	TRBV19	few	TRBJ1-2	CASTYMGQGFSYGYTF	TGTGCCAGTACCTATATGGGACAGGGGTTTAGCTATGGCTACACCTTC
NA	TRBV5-1	NA	TRBJ1-1	CANSLAGSMNTEAFF	TGCGCCAACAGCTTGGCCGGGAGCATGAACACTGAAGCTTTCTTT
TRBD1	TRBV5-1	few	TRBJ1-6	CASSLGQGNSPLHF	TGCGCCAGCAGCCTAGGACAGGGGAATTCACCCCTCCACTTT